These 17 T cell receptor beta chains were all obtained from the same sample, sequenced in a study of shared clonotypes between healthy human individuals. Assay used: immunoSEQ multiplex PCR; TCRdb lists only in-frame clones, some missing. The sample lists 600,000 to 800,000 clones; roughly two thirds were seen once. Sequencing was done on a sample of memory CD4+ T cells sorted from blood. The subset denotes: CD45RA-negative fraction. The receptors were sampled from a woman in her 30s in good health.

The rearrangement links TRBV5-8 to TRBJ2-1; D possibly corresponds to TRBD2 (6 bases). CDR3 length equals 15 residues. Deletions cut 4 bases from V and 6 bases from J, with 17 bases between. Per the germline V gene, CDR1 is SGHTS and CDR2 is YDEGEE. The CDR3 region has the DNA TGTGCCAGCAGCCTGGGGGTGACGGGAGTCAATGAGCAGTTCTTC. Its protein product is CASSLGVTGVNEQFF.

The sample holds a few counts of this clone. This chain joins TRBV5-1 and TRBJ2-3; tentative D call: TRBD2 (6 bases). The CDR3 covers 19 residues. The V end lost 3 bases, the J end lost 6 bases, and 29 bases lay between the germline ends. Germline-derived CDR1 and CDR2 are SGHRS and YFSETQ. The CDR3 sequence is CASSSMGVAGTLRTDTQYF. CDR3 DNA: TGCGCCAGCAGCTCCATGGGGGTTGCGGGGACCTTGAGGACGGATACGCAGTATTTT.

The gene calls are TRBV5-1 and TRBJ2-7, with TRBD2 as a possible D gene (6 bases). In germline, CDR1 is SGHRS, CDR2 YFSETQ. The CDR3 runs 14 residues. Trimming shortened V by 4 bases and J by 2 bases, and 13 bases separated the two germline ends. CDR3 amino acids: CASSRAAGTYEQYF. The CDR3 DNA sequence: TGCGCCAGCAGCCGCGCCGCGGGAACCTACGAGCAGTACTTC. The variable domain in full, with the rest retrieved from reference TRBV5-1 and TRBJ2-7, is KAGVTQTPRYLIKTRGQQVTLSCSPISGHRSVSWYQQTPGQGLQFLFEYFSETQRNKGNFPGRFSGRQFSNSRSEMNVSTLELGDSALYLCASSRAAGTYEQYFGPGTRLTVT.

This rearrangement joins TRBV28 to TRBJ2-2; perhaps D is TRBD1 or TRBD2 (6 bases each). Germline V gene data show CDR1 as MDHEN and CDR2 as SYDVKM. CDR3 length: 15 residues. V was clipped by 9 bases and J by 6 bases, with 20 bases between them. The CDR3 region is CASLNSGGLSGELFF. CDR3 sequence (DNA): TGTGCCAGTCTAAACTCTGGGGGGCTCTCCGGGGAGCTGTTTTTT.

The gene calls are TRBV7-8 and TRBJ2-7, with 7 bases identical to TRBD1. The J segment lost 1 base and the V segment lost 1 base, leaving 4 bases of the junction unmatched. CDR3 size: 15 residues. Germline V gives CDR1 SGHVS, CDR2 FQNEAQ. The CDR3 region is CASSLVWGQSYEQYF. The CDR3 coding sequence is TGTGCCAGCAGCTTAGTGTGGGGACAGTCCTACGAGCAGTACTTC.

V is TRBV27 and J is TRBJ1-1; 8 bases are a match to TRBD1. Germline lookup yields CDR1 MNHEY and CDR2 SMNVEV (reference sequence). Trimming took 4 bases from V and 6 from J; bases not matched to a gene: 10. CDR3 length equals 15 residues. The CDR3 here is CASSSIGQGDSEAFF. The CDR3 bases are TGTGCCAGCAGTTCCATCGGACAGGGTGATTCTGAAGCTTTCTTT.

This clone was recorded once. The chain couples TRBV9 to TRBJ2-7, with 9 bases matching TRBD2. Germline V lookup: CDR1 SGDLS, CDR2 YYNGEE. CDR3 size: 15 residues. V shed 0 bases and J 2 bases; nucleotides not matched to a gene: 3. The chain's CDR3 is CASSVVASGTYEQYF. In nucleotides, the CDR3 is TGTGCCAGCAGCGTAGTGGCTAGCGGGACCTACGAGCAGTACTTC.

The sample holds one count of this clone. The rearrangement links TRBV6-6 to TRBJ2-3; TRBD1 matches 11 bases. CDR3 length equals 15 residues. Germline CDR1 reads MNHNY; CDR2 reads SVGAGI (reference sequence). J lost 4 bases, V lost 0 bases, and 0 bases had no gene match. The CDR3 DNA reads as TGTGCCAGCAGTTACTCGGGACAGGGGGCAGATACGCAGTATTTT. This translates into CASSYSGQGADTQYF.

The rearrangement joins TRBV28 to TRBJ2-1, with TRBD1 identical over 8 bases. Germline-derived CDR1 and CDR2 are MDHEN and SYDVKM. J was trimmed by 0 bases and V by 7 bases; bases with no gene match: 20. The CDR3 extends over 20 amino acids. The CDR3 region is CASIPDAGGFLSYSYNEQFF. CDR3 DNA sequence: TGTGCCAGCATACCTGATGCAGGGGGCTTTCTCTCCTACTCCTACAATGAGCAGTTCTTC.

This clone was found a few times. The chain combines TRBV5-6 with TRBJ1-2, with 9 bases aligning to TRBD1. V dropped 6 bases and J dropped 6; count of bases not matched to a gene: 12. Germline CDR1 reads SGHDT; CDR2 reads YYEEEE. The CDR3 length is 15 residues. The chain's CDR3 is CASNLQGASLDGYTF. The DNA of the CDR3 is TGTGCCAGCAATTTACAGGGGGCGTCTCTCGATGGCTACACCTTC. The full variable domain, with the rest looked up from reference TRBV5-6 and TRBJ1-2, is DAGVTQSPTHLIKTRGQQVTLRCSPKSGHDTVSWYQQALGQGPQFIFQYYEEEERQRGNFPDRFSGHQFPNYSSELNVNALLLGDSALYLCASNLQGASLDGYTFGSGTRLTVV.

The J gene is TRBJ1-2, the V gene TRBV5-1, with a tentative D call TRBD1 (5 bases). The germline gives CDR1 SGHRS, CDR2 YFSETQ. The CDR3 consists of 13 residues. V lost 7 bases and J lost 2, with 12 bases in between. The chain's CDR3 is CASSSGGNYGYTF. For the CDR3, the DNA is TGCGCCAGCTCCTCCGGGGGGAACTATGGCTACACCTTC.

With respect to this clone: Since a far larger clone is one base different, this is likely a read error. The chain joins TRBV5-1 to TRBJ1-3; no reliable D call. V lost 5 bases and J 0 bases, leaving 6 bases between the germline ends. The CDR3 is 13 residues long. Germline V lookup: CDR1 SGHRS, CDR2 YFSETQ. The CDR3 nucleotides read TGCGCCAGCAGGGACCCCTCTGGAAACACCATATATTTT. Residues: CASRDPSGNTIYF. The variable domain in full, completed from reference TRBV5-1 and TRBJ1-3, reads KAGVTQTPRYLIKTRGQQVTLSCSPISGHRSVSWYQQTPGQGLQFLFEYFSETQRNKGNFPGRFSGRQFSNSRSEMNVSTLELGDSALYLCASRDPSGNTIYFGEGSWLTVV.

The chain has TRBV7-9 and TRBJ1-2, with D perhaps TRBD1 (6 bases). With 1 base removed from V and 8 bases from J, the gap between germline ends came to 20 bases. From germline, CDR1 is SEHNR and CDR2 FQNEAQ (reference sequence). This CDR3 has 16 amino acids. CDR3: CASSLGPLAGARGYTF. CDR3 nucleotide sequence: TGTGCCAGCAGCTTAGGACCGTTGGCAGGGGCGCGCGGCTACACCTTC.

The chain is built from TRBV11-3 and TRBJ1-2; no clear D gene. The V gene lost 4 bases and the J gene lost 2 bases, with 11 bases spanning the gap. Germline V gene data show CDR1 as SGHNT and CDR2 as YENEEA. The CDR3 extends over 14 amino acids. The CDR3 DNA sequence: TGTGCCAGCAGCTCGGCGACGGGGAACTATGGCTACACCTTC. Amino acid sequence: CASSSATGNYGYTF.

The V and J genes are TRBV27 and TRBJ1-6, with D tentatively TRBD1 (6 bases). The CDR3 is made up of 16 amino acids. In germline, CDR1 is MNHEY, CDR2 SMNVEV (reference sequence). Trimming shortened V by 6 bases and J by 3 bases, and 15 bases separated the two germline ends. The CDR3 DNA follows: TGTGCCAGCAGCTGGGGGAACAGGGTCTATAATTCACCCCTCCACTTT. It is translated as CASSWGNRVYNSPLHF.

This clone was detected a few times. The chain combines TRBV2 with TRBJ2-4; TRBD1 might be the D (5 bases). V was clipped by 2 bases and J by 3 bases, with 8 bases between them. CDR3 length: 14 amino acids. The germline CDR1 and CDR2 sequences are SNHLY and FYNNEI. The CDR3, as DNA: TGTGCCAGCAGTGAACAGGGTAACAAAAACATTCAGTACTTC. This encodes CASSEQGNKNIQYF.

V is TRBV7-7 and J is TRBJ2-7, with 10 bases lining up with TRBD1. The germline gives CDR1 SSHAT, CDR2 FNYEAQ (reference sequence). The V segment lost 5 bases and the J segment 4 bases; nucleotides outside the gene matches: 2. The CDR3 length is 13 residues. The CDR3 bases are TGTGCCAGCAGCAAGGACAGGGGGTACGAGCAGTACTTC. It yields the protein CASSKDRGYEQYF.